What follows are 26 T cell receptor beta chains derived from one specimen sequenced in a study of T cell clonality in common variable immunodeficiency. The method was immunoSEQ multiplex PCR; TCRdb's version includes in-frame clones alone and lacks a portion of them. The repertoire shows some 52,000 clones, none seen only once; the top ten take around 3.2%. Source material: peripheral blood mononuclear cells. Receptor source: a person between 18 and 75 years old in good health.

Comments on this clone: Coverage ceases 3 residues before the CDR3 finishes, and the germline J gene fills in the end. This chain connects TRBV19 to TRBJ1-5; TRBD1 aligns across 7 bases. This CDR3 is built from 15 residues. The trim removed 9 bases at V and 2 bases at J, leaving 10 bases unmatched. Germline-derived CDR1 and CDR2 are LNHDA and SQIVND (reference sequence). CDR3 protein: CASHTGEKGNQPQHF. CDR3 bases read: TGTGCCAGCCACACAGGGGAGAAGGGCAATCAGCCC.

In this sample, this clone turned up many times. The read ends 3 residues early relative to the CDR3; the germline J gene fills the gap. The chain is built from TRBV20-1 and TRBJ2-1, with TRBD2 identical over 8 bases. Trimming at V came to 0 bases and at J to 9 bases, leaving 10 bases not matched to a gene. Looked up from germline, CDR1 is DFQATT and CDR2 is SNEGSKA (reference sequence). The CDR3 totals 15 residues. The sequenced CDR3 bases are TGCAGTGCTAGAGATAGAACTAGCGGCGGGGGTGAG. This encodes CSARDRTSGGGE. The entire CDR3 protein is CSARDRTSGGGEQFF.

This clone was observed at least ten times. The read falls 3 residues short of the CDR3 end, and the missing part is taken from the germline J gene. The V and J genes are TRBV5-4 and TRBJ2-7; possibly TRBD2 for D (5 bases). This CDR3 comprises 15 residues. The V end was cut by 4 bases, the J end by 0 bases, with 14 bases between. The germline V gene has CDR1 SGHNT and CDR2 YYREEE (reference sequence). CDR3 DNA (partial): TGTGCCAGCAGCGCCCAGGAGCGGCGCTCCTACGAG. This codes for CASSAQERRSYE. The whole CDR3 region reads CASSAQERRSYEQYF.

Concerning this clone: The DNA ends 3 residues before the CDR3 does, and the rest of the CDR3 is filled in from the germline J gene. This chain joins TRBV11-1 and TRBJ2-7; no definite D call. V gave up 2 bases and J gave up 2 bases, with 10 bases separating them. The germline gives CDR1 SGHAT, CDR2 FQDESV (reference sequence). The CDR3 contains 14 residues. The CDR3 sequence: CASSLRTEPYEQYF. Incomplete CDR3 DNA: TGTGCCAGCAGCTTAAGAACAGAACCCTACGAG.

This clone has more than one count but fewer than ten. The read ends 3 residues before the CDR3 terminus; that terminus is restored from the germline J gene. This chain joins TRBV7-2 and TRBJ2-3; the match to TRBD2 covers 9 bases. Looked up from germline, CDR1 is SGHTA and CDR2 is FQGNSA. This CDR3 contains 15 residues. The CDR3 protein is CASSLAAGGGETQYF. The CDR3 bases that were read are TGTGCCAGCAGCTTAGCGGCGGGAGGGGGTGAGACG.

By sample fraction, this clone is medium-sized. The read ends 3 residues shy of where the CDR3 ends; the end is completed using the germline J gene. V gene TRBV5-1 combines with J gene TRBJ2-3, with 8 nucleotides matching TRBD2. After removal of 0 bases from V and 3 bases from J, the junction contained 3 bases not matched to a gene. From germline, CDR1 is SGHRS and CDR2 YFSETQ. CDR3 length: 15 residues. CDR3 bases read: TGCGCCAGCAGCTTGGTAGCGGGAATAACAGATACG. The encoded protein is CASSLVAGITDT. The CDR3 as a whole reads CASSLVAGITDTQYF.

CDR3 bases read: TGTGCCAGCAGACCCACAGGGAACTATGGC. It codes for CASRPTGNYG. The CDR3, in full, reads CASRPTGNYGYTF. This sequence joins TRBV7-2 and TRBJ1-2; D may be TRBD1 (6 bases). Coverage ceases 3 residues before the CDR3 finishes, and the germline J gene fills in the end. This CDR3 spans 13 amino acids. CDR1 and CDR2 from the germline V gene are SGHTA and FQGNSA. Trimming stripped 6 bases from V and 2 bases from J, with 10 bases between.

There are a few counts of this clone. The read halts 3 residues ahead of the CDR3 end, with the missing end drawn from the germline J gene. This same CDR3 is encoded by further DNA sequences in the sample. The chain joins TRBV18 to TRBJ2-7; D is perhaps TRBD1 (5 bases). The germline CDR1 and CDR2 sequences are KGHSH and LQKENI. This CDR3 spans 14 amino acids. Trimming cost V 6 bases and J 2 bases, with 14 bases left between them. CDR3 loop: CASSPDDSPYEQYF. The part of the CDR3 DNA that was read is TGTGCCAGCTCCCCAGACGACAGCCCCTACGAG.

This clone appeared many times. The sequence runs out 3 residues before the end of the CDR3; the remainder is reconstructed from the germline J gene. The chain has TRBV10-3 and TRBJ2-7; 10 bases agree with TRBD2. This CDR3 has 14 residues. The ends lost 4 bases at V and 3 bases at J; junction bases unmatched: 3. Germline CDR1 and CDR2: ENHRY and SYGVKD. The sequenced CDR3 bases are TGTGCCATCAGTGGGTCTAGCGGGAGCTACGAG. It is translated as CAISGSSGSYE. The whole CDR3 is CAISGSSGSYEQYF.

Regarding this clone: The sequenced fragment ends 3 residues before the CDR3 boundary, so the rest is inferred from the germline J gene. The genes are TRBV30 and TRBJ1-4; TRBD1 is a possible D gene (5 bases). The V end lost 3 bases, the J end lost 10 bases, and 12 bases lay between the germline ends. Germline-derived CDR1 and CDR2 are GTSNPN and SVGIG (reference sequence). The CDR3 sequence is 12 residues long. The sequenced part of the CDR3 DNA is TGTGCCTGGAGCGCAGGGATTTTAAAA. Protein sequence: CAWSAGILK. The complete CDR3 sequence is CAWSAGILKLFF.

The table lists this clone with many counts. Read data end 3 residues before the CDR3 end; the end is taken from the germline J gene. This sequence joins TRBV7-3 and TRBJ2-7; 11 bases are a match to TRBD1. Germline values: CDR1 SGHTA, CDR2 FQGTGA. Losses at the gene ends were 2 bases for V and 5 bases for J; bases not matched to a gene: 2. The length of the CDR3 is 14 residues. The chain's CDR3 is CASSLGQGAHEQYF. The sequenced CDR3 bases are TGTGCCAGCAGCTTAGGACAGGGGGCCCACGAG.

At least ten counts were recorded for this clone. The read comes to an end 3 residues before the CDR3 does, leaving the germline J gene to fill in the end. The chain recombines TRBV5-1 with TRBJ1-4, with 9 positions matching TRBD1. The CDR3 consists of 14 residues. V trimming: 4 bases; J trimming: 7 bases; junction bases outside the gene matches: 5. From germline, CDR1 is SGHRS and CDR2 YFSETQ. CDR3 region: CASSTGTGIEKLFF. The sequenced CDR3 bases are TGCGCCAGCAGCACGGGGACAGGGATTGAAAAA. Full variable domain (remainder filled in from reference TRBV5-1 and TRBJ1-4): KAGVTQTPRYLIKTRGQQVTLSCSPISGHRSVSWYQQTPGQGLQFLFEYFSETQRNKGNFPGRFSGRQFSNSRSEMNVSTLELGDSALYLCASSTGTGIEKLFFGSGTQLSVL.

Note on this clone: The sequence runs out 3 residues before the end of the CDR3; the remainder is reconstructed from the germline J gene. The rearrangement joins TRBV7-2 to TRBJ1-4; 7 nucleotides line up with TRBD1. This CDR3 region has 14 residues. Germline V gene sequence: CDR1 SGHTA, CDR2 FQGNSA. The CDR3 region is CASSSGTANSPLFF. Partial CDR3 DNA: TGTGCCAGCAGCTCCGGGACAGCAAATTCACCA.

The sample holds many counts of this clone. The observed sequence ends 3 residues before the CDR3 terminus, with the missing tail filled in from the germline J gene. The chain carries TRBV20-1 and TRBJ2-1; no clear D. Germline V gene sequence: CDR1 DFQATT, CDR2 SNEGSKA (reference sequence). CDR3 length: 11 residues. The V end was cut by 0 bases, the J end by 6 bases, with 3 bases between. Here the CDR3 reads CSARDLNEQFF. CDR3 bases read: TGCAGTGCTAGAGATCTCAATGAG.

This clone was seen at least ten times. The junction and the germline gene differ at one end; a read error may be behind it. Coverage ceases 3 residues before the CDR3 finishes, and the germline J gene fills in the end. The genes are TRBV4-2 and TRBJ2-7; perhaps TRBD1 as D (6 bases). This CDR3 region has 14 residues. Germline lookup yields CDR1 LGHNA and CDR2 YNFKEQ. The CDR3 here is CASSQGPGVNEQYF. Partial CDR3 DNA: TGCGCCAGCAGCCAGGGACCAGGGGTCAACGAG.

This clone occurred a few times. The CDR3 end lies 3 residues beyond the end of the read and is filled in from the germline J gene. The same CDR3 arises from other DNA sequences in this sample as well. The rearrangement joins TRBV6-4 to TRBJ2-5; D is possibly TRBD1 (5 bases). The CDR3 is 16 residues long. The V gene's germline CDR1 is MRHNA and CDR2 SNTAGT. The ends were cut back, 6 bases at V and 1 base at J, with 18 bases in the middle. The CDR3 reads CASSDRTKQVQETQYF. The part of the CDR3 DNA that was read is TGTGCCAGCAGCGACCGGACAAAACAGGTCCAAGAGACC.

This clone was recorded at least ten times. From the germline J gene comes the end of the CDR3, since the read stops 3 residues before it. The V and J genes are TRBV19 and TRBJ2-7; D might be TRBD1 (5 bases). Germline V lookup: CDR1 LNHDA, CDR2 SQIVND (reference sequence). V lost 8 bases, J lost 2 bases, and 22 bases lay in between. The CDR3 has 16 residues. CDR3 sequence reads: CASARAPDKIPYEQYF. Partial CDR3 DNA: TGTGCCAGTGCTAGGGCGCCGGACAAAATTCCCTACGAG.

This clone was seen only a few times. This CDR3 reads CASRSEVSHYGYTF. The part of the CDR3 DNA that was read is TGTGCCAGCAGAAGTGAAGTAAGCCACTATGGC. The chain couples TRBV6-2 or TRBV6-3 to TRBJ1-2; D is ambiguous. With the read ending 3 residues before the CDR3 end, the germline J gene is used to fill in that end. CDR1 and CDR2 from the germline V gene are MNHEY and SVGEGT. The CDR3 contains 14 residues. V was trimmed by 6 bases and J by 3 bases, leaving 14 bases between them.

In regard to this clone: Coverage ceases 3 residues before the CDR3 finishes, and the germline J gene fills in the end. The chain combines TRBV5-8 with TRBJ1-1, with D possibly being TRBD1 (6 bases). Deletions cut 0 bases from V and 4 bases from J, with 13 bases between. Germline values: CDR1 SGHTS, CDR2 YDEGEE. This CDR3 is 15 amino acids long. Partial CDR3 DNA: TGTGCCAGCAGCTTGGTACTGGGGGCGAGCACTGAA. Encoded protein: CASSLVLGASTE. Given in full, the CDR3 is CASSLVLGASTEAFF.

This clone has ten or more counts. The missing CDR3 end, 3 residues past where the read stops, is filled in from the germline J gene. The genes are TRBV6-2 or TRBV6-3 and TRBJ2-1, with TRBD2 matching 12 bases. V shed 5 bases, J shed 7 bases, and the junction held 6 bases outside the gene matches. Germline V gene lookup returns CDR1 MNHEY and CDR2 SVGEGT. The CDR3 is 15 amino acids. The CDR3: CASSLAGGPRNEQFF. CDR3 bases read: TGTGCCAGCAGTCTAGCGGGAGGGCCCAGGAATGAG.

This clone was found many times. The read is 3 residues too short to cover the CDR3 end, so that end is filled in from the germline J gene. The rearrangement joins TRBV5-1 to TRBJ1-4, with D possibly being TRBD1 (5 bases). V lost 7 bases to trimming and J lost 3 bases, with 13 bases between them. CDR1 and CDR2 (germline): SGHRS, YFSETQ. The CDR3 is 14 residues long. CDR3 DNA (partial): TGCGCCAGCGGAAGAGACAGCGCTAATGAAAAA. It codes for CASGRDSANEK. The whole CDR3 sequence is CASGRDSANEKLFF. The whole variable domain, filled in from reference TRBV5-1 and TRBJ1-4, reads KAGVTQTPRYLIKTRGQQVTLSCSPISGHRSVSWYQQTPGQGLQFLFEYFSETQRNKGNFPGRFSGRQFSNSRSEMNVSTLELGDSALYLCASGRDSANEKLFFGSGTQLSVL.

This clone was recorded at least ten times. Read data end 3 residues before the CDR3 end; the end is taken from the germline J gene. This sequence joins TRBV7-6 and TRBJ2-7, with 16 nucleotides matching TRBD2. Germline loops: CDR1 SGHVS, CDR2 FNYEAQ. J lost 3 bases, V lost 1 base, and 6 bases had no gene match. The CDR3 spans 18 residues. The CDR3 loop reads CASSLGGTSGRARYEQYF. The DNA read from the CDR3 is TGTGCCAGCAGCTTAGGAGGGACTAGCGGGAGGGCCCGCTACGAG.

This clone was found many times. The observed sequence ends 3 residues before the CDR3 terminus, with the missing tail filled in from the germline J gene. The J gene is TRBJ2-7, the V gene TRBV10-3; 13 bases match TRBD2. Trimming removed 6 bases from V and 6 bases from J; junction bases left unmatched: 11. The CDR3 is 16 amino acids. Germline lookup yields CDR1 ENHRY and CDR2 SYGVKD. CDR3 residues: CAIRRTSGGLVGEQYF. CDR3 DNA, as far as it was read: TGTGCCATCAGGAGGACTAGCGGGGGCCTAGTAGGCGAG.

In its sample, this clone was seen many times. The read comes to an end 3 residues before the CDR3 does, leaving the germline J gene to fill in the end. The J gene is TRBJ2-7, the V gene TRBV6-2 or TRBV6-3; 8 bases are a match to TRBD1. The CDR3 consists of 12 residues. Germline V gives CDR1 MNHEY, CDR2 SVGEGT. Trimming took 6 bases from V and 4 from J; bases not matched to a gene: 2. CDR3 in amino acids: CASRQGDYEQYF. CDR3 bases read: TGTGCCAGCAGACAGGGGGATTACGAG.

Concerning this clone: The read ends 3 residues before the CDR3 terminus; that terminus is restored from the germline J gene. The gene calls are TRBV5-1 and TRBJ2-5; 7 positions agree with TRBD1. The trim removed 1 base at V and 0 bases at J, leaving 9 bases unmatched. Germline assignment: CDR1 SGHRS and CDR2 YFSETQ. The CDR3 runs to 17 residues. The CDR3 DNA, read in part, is TGCGCCAGCAGCTTGTCAGAGGGGGCCCGATACCAAGAGACC. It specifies CASSLSEGARYQET. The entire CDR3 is CASSLSEGARYQETQYF.

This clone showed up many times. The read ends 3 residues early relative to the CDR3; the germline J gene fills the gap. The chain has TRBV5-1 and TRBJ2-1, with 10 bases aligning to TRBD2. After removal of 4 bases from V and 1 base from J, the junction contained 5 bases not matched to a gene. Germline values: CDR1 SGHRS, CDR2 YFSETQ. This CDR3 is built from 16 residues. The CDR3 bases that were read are TGCGCCAGCAGCGAGGGACTAGCGTTTTCCTACAATGAG. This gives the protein CASSEGLAFSYNE. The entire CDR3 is CASSEGLAFSYNEQFF. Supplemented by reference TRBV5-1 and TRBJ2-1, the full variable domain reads KAGVTQTPRYLIKTRGQQVTLSCSPISGHRSVSWYQQTPGQGLQFLFEYFSETQRNKGNFPGRFSGRQFSNSRSEMNVSTLELGDSALYLCASSEGLAFSYNEQFFGPGTRLTVL.